These T cell receptor beta chains were read from a single sample in a study of control samples from healthy donors and cancer patients. The protocol was immunoSEQ multiplex PCR, while the TCRdb copy is restricted to in-frame clones and leaves out a portion. The table lists roughly 98,000 clones, almost 85% of them singletons. Sequenced material: blood. The receptors stem from an older woman in good health. CDR3s include the opening cysteine and the closing phenylalanine or tryptophan. Each record gives: J gene, V gene, D gene, clone size, CDR3 protein, CDR3 DNA. D genes are given only for firm matches. The size of a clone is reported for some rows only, either as once, few or many, or as a class for expanded clones.

J: TRBJ1-2; V: TRBV15; D: .; size: few; CDR3: CATSEAGTLNYGYTF; DNA: TGTGCCACCAGCGAAGCCGGCACACTTAACTATGGCTACACCTTC
J: TRBJ2-7; V: TRBV7-2; D: .; size: .; CDR3: CASRPSGSGEQYF; DNA: TGTGCCAGCAGACCGAGCGGGTCGGGCGAGCAGTACTTC
J: TRBJ2-2; V: TRBV2; D: TRBD2; size: few; CDR3: CASRALAGVPGELFF; DNA: TGTGCCAGCAGAGCTCTAGCGGGAGTACCCGGGGAGCTGTTTTTT
J: TRBJ1-1; V: TRBV19; D: .; size: .; CDR3: CASSKAASGAFF; DNA: TGTGCCAGTAGTAAAGCCGCTTCGGGCGCTTTCTTT
J: TRBJ1-5; V: TRBV2; D: .; size: .; CDR3: CASSEVAGLQHF; DNA: TGTGCCAGCAGTGAGGTGGCAGGACTCCAGCATTTT
J: TRBJ1-1; V: TRBV4-3; D: .; size: .; CDR3: CASRHSYFEGEAFF; DNA: TGCGCCAGCAGACACTCGTATTTCGAGGGGGAAGCTTTCTTT
J: TRBJ2-5; V: TRBV9; D: TRBD2; size: .; CDR3: CASSDFAAGGPETQYF; DNA: TGTGCCAGCAGCGACTTTGCAGCGGGGGGGCCGGAGACCCAGTACTTC
J: TRBJ1-5; V: TRBV27; D: .; size: .; CDR3: CASSPLQGRPNQPQHF; DNA: TGTGCCAGCAGTCCATTGCAAGGTCGCCCCAATCAGCCCCAGCATTTT
J: TRBJ1-3; V: TRBV5-6; D: .; size: few; CDR3: CASSLHGLSGNTIYF; DNA: TGTGCCAGCAGCTTGCATGGGCTCTCTGGAAACACCATATATTTT
J: TRBJ2-5; V: TRBV2; D: .; size: .; CDR3: CASSEATQGKGTQYF; DNA: TGTGCCAGCAGTGAAGCGACTCAGGGAAAGGGGACCCAGTACTTC
J: TRBJ2-2; V: TRBV7-6; D: .; size: .; CDR3: CASSGSSDSPNTGELFF; DNA: TGTGCCAGCAGCGGCAGCTCGGACAGCCCGAACACCGGGGAGCTGTTTTTT
J: TRBJ1-1; V: TRBV16; D: .; size: few; CDR3: CASSQGSSGTEAFF; DNA: TGTGCCAGCAGCCAGGGTAGCTCGGGGACTGAAGCTTTCTTT
J: TRBJ2-7; V: TRBV5-1; D: TRBD2; size: few; CDR3: CASSLFAGDSYEQYF; DNA: TGCGCCAGCAGCTTGTTTGCGGGGGACTCCTACGAGCAGTACTTC
J: TRBJ2-5; V: TRBV4-3; D: .; size: .; CDR3: CASSQEGRGDETQYF; DNA: TGCGCCAGCAGCCAAGAGGGAAGGGGCGACGAGACCCAGTACTTC
J: TRBJ2-3; V: TRBV6-2/TRBV6-3; D: .; size: .; CDR3: CASSYRRSTDTQYF; DNA: TGTGCCAGCAGTTACAGGCGTTCCACAGATACGCAGTATTTT
J: TRBJ1-2; V: TRBV7-9; D: .; size: few; CDR3: CASSLGPMSYTF; DNA: TGTGCCAGCAGCTTAGGCCCTATGAGCTACACCTTC
J: TRBJ2-1; V: TRBV5-1; D: TRBD2; size: .; CDR3: CASSLGGTSGSYNEQFF; DNA: TGCGCCAGCAGCTTGGGGGGAACTAGCGGCTCCTACAATGAGCAGTTCTTC
J: TRBJ2-3; V: TRBV27; D: .; size: .; CDR3: CASSVGTARMEDTQYF; DNA: TGTGCCAGCAGTGTCGGGACGGCCCGGATGGAGGATACGCAGTATTTT
J: TRBJ2-1; V: TRBV6-5; D: TRBD2; size: .; CDR3: CASSYSIGGGLQGQFF; DNA: TGTGCCAGCAGTTACTCGATCGGCGGGGGGCTCCAGGGGCAGTTCTTC
J: TRBJ2-1; V: TRBV3-1/TRBV3-2; D: TRBD1; size: once; CDR3: CASSQGTGTYNEQFF; DNA: TGTGCCAGCAGCCAGGGGACAGGGACCTACAATGAGCAGTTCTTC
J: TRBJ1-1; V: TRBV7-9; D: .; size: .; CDR3: CASSSRVLNTEAFF; DNA: TGTGCCAGCAGCTCAAGGGTCTTGAACACTGAAGCTTTCTTT
J: TRBJ1-2; V: TRBV2; D: TRBD1; size: .; CDR3: CARFRDRLFHYGYTF; DNA: TGTGCCAGATTCCGGGACAGACTCTTCCACTATGGCTACACCTTC
J: TRBJ2-7; V: TRBV6-2/TRBV6-3; D: TRBD1; size: .; CDR3: CASSQTGGLYEQYF; DNA: TGTGCCAGCAGCCAAACAGGGGGTCTCTACGAGCAGTACTTC
J: TRBJ2-5; V: TRBV2; D: .; size: .; CDR3: CASSEAGSGLMETQYF; DNA: TGTGCCAGCAGTGAAGCCGGTTCTGGTTTGATGGAGACCCAGTACTTC
J: TRBJ1-5; V: TRBV19; D: TRBD1; size: .; CDR3: CASSLGQGWGNQPQHF; DNA: TGTGCCAGTAGCCTCGGACAGGGATGGGGGAATCAGCCCCAGCATTTT
J: TRBJ2-7; V: TRBV6-5; D: .; size: once; CDR3: CASSFYPGEQYF; DNA: TGTGCCAGTTCCTTTTATCCGGGAGAGCAGTACTTC